These 26 T cell receptor beta chains were all obtained from the same sample, sequenced in a study of blood T cell repertoires in COVID-19. Here immunoSEQ multiplex PCR was the method, and the copy in TCRdb shows in-frame clones only, minus some. This table has 200,000 to 250,000 clones, 88% appearing once. Sequencing was performed on peripheral blood. Source of these receptors: a man between 65 and 85 years old with acute or convalescent COVID-19.

The rearrangement links TRBV12-3 or TRBV12-4 to TRBJ2-7; 11 nucleotides match TRBD1. The junction had 6 bases not matched to a gene; V was cut back by 7 bases and J by 7 bases. The CDR3 is made up of 13 amino acids. The CDR3 here is CASTGTGGGEQYF. The CDR3 DNA reads TGTGCCAGCACAGGGACAGGGGGTGGGGAGCAGTACTTC.

The J gene is TRBJ1-1, the V gene TRBV3-1 (or the pseudogene TRBV3-2); D not certain. This CDR3 has 14 amino acids. Germline V gene sequence: CDR1 LGHDT, CDR2 YNNKEL (reference sequence). Between the trimmed V and J ends, which lost 3 bases and 5 bases, there was a span of 13 bases. The CDR3 DNA reads as TGTGCCAGCAGCCACCTTTCAGGCCCAACTGAAGCTTTCTTT. Translation gives CASSHLSGPTEAFF.

The genes are TRBV7-3 and TRBJ1-2, with D possibly being TRBD1 (6 bases). The CDR3 contains 15 residues. V lost 4 bases, J lost 6 bases, and 18 bases lay in between. Germline values: CDR1 SGHTA, CDR2 FQGTGA. Here the CDR3 DNA reads TGTGCCAGCAGCTCCGAGACAGGTTATCGGAATGGCTACACCTTC. Residues: CASSSETGYRNGYTF.

This chain joins TRBV24-1 and TRBJ2-5; 9 nucleotides align to TRBD1. Trimming at V came to 4 bases and at J to 3 bases, leaving 14 bases not matched to a gene. Germline assignment: CDR1 KGHDR and CDR2 SFDVKD. CDR3 length equals 18 residues. This CDR3 is CATSDRPGTGTLKETQYF. CDR3 in DNA: TGTGCCACCAGTGACCGTCCCGGGACAGGGACCCTAAAAGAGACCCAGTACTTC.

This clone was recorded only once. The rearrangement uses TRBV7-9 and TRBJ1-4; 8 nucleotides align to TRBD1. Germline V lookup: CDR1 SEHNR, CDR2 FQNEAQ (reference sequence). Unmatched junction bases numbered 6, after V lost 5 bases and J lost 4 bases. CDR3 size: 15 residues. The chain's CDR3 is CASSDLQGVNEKLFF. CDR3 sequence (DNA): TGTGCCAGCAGCGATCTACAGGGGGTTAATGAAAAACTGTTTTTT. Supplemented by reference TRBV7-9 and TRBJ1-4, the full variable domain reads DTGVSQNPRHKITKRGQNVTFRCDPISEHNRLYWYRQTLGQGPEFLTYFQNEAQLEKSRLLSDRFSAERPKGSFSTLEIQRTEQGDSAMYLCASSDLQGVNEKLFFGSGTQLSVL.

V usage is TRBV28 and J usage is TRBJ2-2; D might be TRBD2 (6 bases). Germline V CDR1 and CDR2: MDHEN, SYDVKM. Trimming removed 2 bases at V and 1 base at J, with 8 bases between. This CDR3 is 15 amino acids long. The CDR3 loop reads CASSLGRRNTGELFF. CDR3 bases: TGTGCCAGCAGTTTAGGGAGGAGGAACACCGGGGAGCTGTTTTTT.

The chain uses TRBV7-9 and TRBJ2-7, with 9 bases aligning to TRBD1. The germline gives CDR1 SEHNR, CDR2 FQNEAQ (reference sequence). CDR3 length equals 16 residues. J was trimmed by 4 bases and V by 2 bases; bases with no gene match: 9. The CDR3 reads CASSLTGTGSGYEQYF. CDR3 in DNA: TGTGCCAGCAGCTTAACCGGGACAGGGAGTGGATACGAGCAGTACTTC.

The V call is TRBV15, the J call TRBJ1-3; 7 nucleotides agree with TRBD1. Germline loops: CDR1 LNHNV, CDR2 YYDKDF (reference sequence). V lost 10 bases, J lost 4 bases, and 16 bases stayed unmatched. The CDR3 contains 16 residues. CDR3 DNA sequence: TGTGCCAGCAAAAGGATCGACAGGGTTGCCGGAAACACCATATATTTT. This codes for CASKRIDRVAGNTIYF.

V usage is TRBV27 and J usage is TRBJ2-2; possible D gene TRBD2, 5 bases. CDR1 is MNHEY, CDR2 SMNVEV, per germline (reference sequence). This CDR3 contains 15 residues. With 5 bases removed from V and 0 bases from J, the gap between germline ends came to 10 bases. CDR3 residues: CASSPRAANTGELFF. In DNA form, the CDR3 reads TGTGCCAGCAGTCCGAGGGCAGCGAACACCGGGGAGCTGTTTTTT.

This rearrangement joins TRBV5-4 to TRBJ1-1; TRBD1 might be the D (6 bases). V was cut by 0 bases and J by 5 bases, with 14 bases left in between. CDR3 length: 15 amino acids. Looked up from germline, CDR1 is SGHNT and CDR2 is YYREEE (reference sequence). CDR3 nucleotides: TGTGCCAGCAGCTTGGCCGGGGGGGCTGGGACTGAAGCTTTCTTT. Its protein is CASSLAGGAGTEAFF.

The genes are TRBV4-3 and TRBJ2-2; D uncertain. The V gene's germline CDR1 is LGHNA and CDR2 YSLEER. The CDR3 runs 16 residues. The germline V and J ends were trimmed by 4 bases and 0 bases, with 12 bases remaining between them. CDR3 in DNA: TGCGCCAGCAGCCCCGTGGTGGCTTCGAACACCGGGGAGCTGTTTTTT. This gives the protein CASSPVVASNTGELFF.

This chain links TRBV7-2 with TRBJ2-5; D is possibly TRBD2 (6 bases). The germline V gene encodes CDR1 SGHTA and CDR2 FQGNSA. The CDR3 totals 13 residues. V was clipped by 5 bases and J by 3 bases, with 10 bases between them. In nucleotides, the CDR3 is TGTGCCAGCAGCGCGGACTACAAAGAGACCCAGTACTTC. Translation: CASSADYKETQYF.

The rearrangement uses TRBV28 and TRBJ2-1; 11 positions match TRBD1. The ends lost 4 bases at V and 4 bases at J; junction bases unmatched: 3. Germline V gene data show CDR1 as MDHEN and CDR2 as SYDVKM. The CDR3 contains 15 residues. CDR3 loop: CASSWGQGGYNEQFF. The CDR3 nucleotides are TGTGCCAGCAGTTGGGGACAGGGGGGGTACAATGAGCAGTTCTTC.

This chain uses TRBV29-1 with TRBJ1-4; weak D call: TRBD1 (5 bases). The CDR3 sequence is 11 residues long. V was pared by 6 bases and J by 14 bases, with 16 bases between. Germline loops: CDR1 SQVTM, CDR2 ANQGSEA. The CDR3 reads CSVLDQGGLFF. In DNA, the CDR3 is TGCAGCGTGCTAGACCAGGGAGGGCTGTTTTTT.

The rearrangement links TRBV9 to TRBJ1-2; 9 bases agree with TRBD1. Germline-derived CDR1 and CDR2 are SGDLS and YYNGEE. Germline trimming cut 1 base from V and 4 bases from J; bases unmatched to any gene: 14. The CDR3 loop spans 18 amino acids. The CDR3 here is CASSVTPKGDRAGYGYTF. CDR3 in DNA: TGTGCCAGCAGCGTAACCCCGAAGGGGGACAGGGCTGGCTATGGCTACACCTTC.

The rearrangement uses TRBV19 and TRBJ2-1, with a possible D match to TRBD2 (6 bases). CDR3 length: 14 amino acids. V was clipped by 4 bases and J by 5 bases, with 12 bases between them. Germline lookup yields CDR1 LNHDA and CDR2 SQIVND (reference sequence). The CDR3 DNA reads TGTGCCAGTAGTAGCGGGACGATTAACAATGAGCAGTTCTTC. It codes for CASSSGTINNEQFF.

The rearrangement uses TRBV7-2 and TRBJ2-7; 7 nucleotides agree with TRBD2. The V gene's germline CDR1 is SGHTA and CDR2 FQGNSA. V shed 8 bases, J shed 0 bases, and the junction held 7 bases outside the gene matches. The CDR3 has 14 amino acids. The CDR3 nucleotides are TGTGCCAGCTCCCGACTAGCAGACTCCTACGAGCAGTACTTC. Translated, it gives CASSRLADSYEQYF. Supplemented by reference TRBV7-2 and TRBJ2-7, the full variable domain reads GAGVSQSPSNKVTEKGKDVELRCDPISGHTALYWYRQSLGQGLEFLIYFQGNSAPDKSGLPSDRFSAERTGGSVSTLTIQRTQQEDSAVYLCASSRLADSYEQYFGPGTRLTVT.

The gene calls are TRBV30 and TRBJ1-3; a weak D match, TRBD1 (5 bases). The CDR3 runs to 16 residues. Trimming took off 3 bases at V and 1 base at J, with 16 bases between the two ends. Germline-derived CDR1 and CDR2 are GTSNPN and SVGIG (reference sequence). CDR3 bases: TGTGCCTGGAGCCCCGTTTGGGGCGTATCTGGAAACACCATATATTTT. Amino acids: CAWSPVWGVSGNTIYF.

The chain combines TRBV14 with TRBJ2-5; 7 bases agree with TRBD2. This CDR3 is built from 15 residues. The trim removed 2 bases at V and 5 bases at J, leaving 8 bases unmatched. The germline CDR1 and CDR2 sequences are SGHDN and FVKESK. CDR3 DNA: TGTGCCAGCAGCCAATTCGGACTAGATGGGGAGACCCAGTACTTC. The encoded protein is CASSQFGLDGETQYF.

The chain uses TRBV28 and TRBJ2-7; the match to TRBD1 covers 11 bases. J lost 4 bases, V lost 8 bases, and 13 bases had no gene match. Germline CDR1 reads MDHEN; CDR2 reads SYDVKM. CDR3 length: 16 amino acids. The CDR3 protein is CASGSGGQGAYYEQYF. In DNA form, the CDR3 reads TGTGCCAGCGGGTCTGGAGGACAGGGGGCGTATTACGAGCAGTACTTC.

The chain is built from TRBV11-2 and TRBJ2-7, with no clear D. Per the germline V gene, CDR1 is SGHAT and CDR2 is FQNNGV. This CDR3 comprises 13 residues. Trimming took off 0 bases at V and 4 bases at J, with 7 bases between the two ends. CDR3 in amino acids: CASSLDLRYEQYF. The CDR3 DNA reads TGTGCCAGCAGCTTAGATCTCCGGTACGAGCAGTACTTC.

This sequence joins TRBV3-1 (or the pseudogene TRBV3-2) and TRBJ1-3; D is uncertain. Trimming took off 9 bases at V and 0 bases at J, with 9 bases between the two ends. This CDR3 is built from 13 residues. The germline V gene has CDR1 LGHDT and CDR2 YNNKEL (reference sequence). Here the CDR3 DNA reads TGTGCCAGTAGACTGACCTCTGGAAACACCATATATTTT. Translated, it gives CASRLTSGNTIYF.

The chain joins TRBV7-2 to TRBJ2-5, with 9 nucleotides matching TRBD1. Germline V gene sequence: CDR1 SGHTA, CDR2 FQGNSA. J lost 4 bases, V lost 4 bases, and 10 bases had no gene match. The CDR3 has 16 residues. For the CDR3, the DNA is TGTGCCAGCAGCTCGGTGGGACAGGGAGGTGGAGAGACCCAGTACTTC. It codes for CASSSVGQGGGETQYF.

In this sample, this clone turned up a few times. The rearrangement links TRBV5-5 to TRBJ2-2; 7 bases are shared with TRBD1. The V gene's germline CDR1 is SGHKS and CDR2 YYEKEE (reference sequence). The CDR3 runs 15 residues. V trimming: 3 bases; J trimming: 5 bases; junction bases outside the gene matches: 7. CDR3 coding DNA: TGTGCCAGCAGCTCAAGGGACAGTCCAACCGGGGAGCTGTTTTTT. This sequence encodes CASSSRDSPTGELFF.

The chain is built from TRBV6-5 and TRBJ2-3; D perhaps matches TRBD1 (5 bases). The CDR3 sequence is 13 residues long. Germline CDR1 is MNHEY and CDR2 is SVGAGI. With 5 bases removed from V and 3 bases from J, the gap between germline ends came to 9 bases. The CDR3 loop is CASSIRGTDTQYF. The CDR3 DNA reads TGTGCCAGCAGTATAAGGGGAACAGATACGCAGTATTTT.

This chain uses TRBV6-2 or TRBV6-3 with TRBJ2-7, with 8 bases matching TRBD1. Germline assignment: CDR1 MNHEY and CDR2 SVGEGT. The CDR3 is 15 residues long. V lost 6 bases to trimming and J lost 5 bases; unmatched junction nucleotides: 12. The chain's CDR3 is CASSRVGQGADEQYF. The CDR3 DNA follows: TGTGCCAGCAGCCGGGTCGGACAGGGTGCCGACGAGCAGTACTTC.